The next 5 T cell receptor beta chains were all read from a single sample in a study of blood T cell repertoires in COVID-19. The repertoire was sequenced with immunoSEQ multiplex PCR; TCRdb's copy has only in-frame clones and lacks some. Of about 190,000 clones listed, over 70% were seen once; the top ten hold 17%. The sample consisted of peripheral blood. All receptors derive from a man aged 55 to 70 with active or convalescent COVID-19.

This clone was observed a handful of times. In nucleotides, the CDR3 is TGTGCCAGCAGTTCCCACCCAGGGGGCGAGCAGTTCTTC. It translates to CASSSHPGGEQFF. J is TRBJ2-1 and V is TRBV6-4, with 8 nucleotides matching TRBD1. V lost 5 bases to trimming and J lost 10 bases; unmatched junction nucleotides: 7. In germline, CDR1 is MRHNA, CDR2 SNTAGT. CDR3 length equals 13 residues.

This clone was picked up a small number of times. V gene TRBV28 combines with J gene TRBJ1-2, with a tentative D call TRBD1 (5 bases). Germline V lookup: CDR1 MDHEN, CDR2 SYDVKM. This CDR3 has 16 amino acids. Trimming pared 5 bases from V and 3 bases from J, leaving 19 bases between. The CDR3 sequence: CASSLPGVGGYYGYTF. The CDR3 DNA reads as TGTGCCAGCAGTCTTCCCGGGGTCGGGGGTTACTATGGCTACACCTTC.

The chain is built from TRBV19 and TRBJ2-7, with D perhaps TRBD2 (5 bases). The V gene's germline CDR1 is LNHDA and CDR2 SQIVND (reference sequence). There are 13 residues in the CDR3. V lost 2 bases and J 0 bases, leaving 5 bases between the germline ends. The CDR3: CASSILASYEQYF. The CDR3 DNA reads TGTGCCAGTAGTATACTAGCCTCCTACGAGCAGTACTTC.

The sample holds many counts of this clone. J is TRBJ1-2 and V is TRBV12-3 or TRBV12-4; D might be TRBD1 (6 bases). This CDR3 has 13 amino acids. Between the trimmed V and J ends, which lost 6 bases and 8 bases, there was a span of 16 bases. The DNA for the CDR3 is TGTGCCAGCAGACCTACAGGGCGAGGAGGCTACACCTTC. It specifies CASRPTGRGGYTF.

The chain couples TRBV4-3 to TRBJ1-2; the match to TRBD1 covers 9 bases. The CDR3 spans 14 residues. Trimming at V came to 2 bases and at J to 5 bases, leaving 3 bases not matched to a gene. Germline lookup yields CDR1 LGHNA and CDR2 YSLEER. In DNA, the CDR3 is TGCGCCAGCAGCCAAACGGACAGGGGTTATGGCTACACCTTC. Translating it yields CASSQTDRGYGYTF.